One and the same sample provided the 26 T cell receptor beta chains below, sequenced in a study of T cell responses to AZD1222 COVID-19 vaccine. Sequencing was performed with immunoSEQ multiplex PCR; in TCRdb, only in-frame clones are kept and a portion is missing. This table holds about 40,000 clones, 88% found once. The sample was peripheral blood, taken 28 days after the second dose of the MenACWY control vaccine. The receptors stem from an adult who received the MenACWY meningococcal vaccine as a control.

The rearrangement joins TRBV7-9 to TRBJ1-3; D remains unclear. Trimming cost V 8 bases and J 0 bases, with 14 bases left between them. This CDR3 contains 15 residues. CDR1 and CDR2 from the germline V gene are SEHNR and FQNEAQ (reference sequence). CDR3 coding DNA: TGTGCCAGCGGGCCCGACCGGGGCTCTGGAAACACCATATATTTT. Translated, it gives CASGPDRGSGNTIYF.

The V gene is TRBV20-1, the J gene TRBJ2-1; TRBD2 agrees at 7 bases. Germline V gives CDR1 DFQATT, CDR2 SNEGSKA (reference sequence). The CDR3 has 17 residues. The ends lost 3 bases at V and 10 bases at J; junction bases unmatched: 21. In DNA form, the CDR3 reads TGCAGTGCTAGTAGGGGTAAAATGGCGGGAGAAGTTGGAGAGCAGTTCTTC. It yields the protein CSASRGKMAGEVGEQFF.

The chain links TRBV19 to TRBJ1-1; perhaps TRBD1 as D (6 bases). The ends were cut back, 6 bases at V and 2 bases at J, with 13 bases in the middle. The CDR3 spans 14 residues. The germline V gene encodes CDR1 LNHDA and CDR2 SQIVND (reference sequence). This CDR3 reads CASRPTGSNTEAFF. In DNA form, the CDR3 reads TGTGCCAGTAGGCCCACAGGGTCTAACACTGAAGCTTTCTTT.

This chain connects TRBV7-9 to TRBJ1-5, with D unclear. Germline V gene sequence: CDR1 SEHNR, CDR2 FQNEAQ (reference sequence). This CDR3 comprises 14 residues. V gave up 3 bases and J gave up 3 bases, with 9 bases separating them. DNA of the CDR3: TGTGCCAGCAGCTTTGGCGGTAACAATCAGCCCCAGCATTTT. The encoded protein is CASSFGGNNQPQHF. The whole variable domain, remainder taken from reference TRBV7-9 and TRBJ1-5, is DTGVSQNPRHKITKRGQNVTFRCDPISEHNRLYWYRQTLGQGPEFLTYFQNEAQLEKSRLLSDRFSAERPKGSFSTLEIQRTEQGDSAMYLCASSFGGNNQPQHFGDGTRLSIL.

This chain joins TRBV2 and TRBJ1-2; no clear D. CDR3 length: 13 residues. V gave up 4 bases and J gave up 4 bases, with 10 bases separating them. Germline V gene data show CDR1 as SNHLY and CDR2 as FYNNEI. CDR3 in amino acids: CASSAKVIYGYTF. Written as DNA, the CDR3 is TGTGCCAGCAGTGCAAAAGTTATCTATGGCTACACCTTC.

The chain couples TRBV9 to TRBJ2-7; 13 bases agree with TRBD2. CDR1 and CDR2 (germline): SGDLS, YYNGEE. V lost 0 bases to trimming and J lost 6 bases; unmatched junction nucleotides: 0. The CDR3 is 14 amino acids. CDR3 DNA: TGTGCCAGCAGCGTAGGACTAGCGGGAGGCGAGCAGTACTTC. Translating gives CASSVGLAGGEQYF.

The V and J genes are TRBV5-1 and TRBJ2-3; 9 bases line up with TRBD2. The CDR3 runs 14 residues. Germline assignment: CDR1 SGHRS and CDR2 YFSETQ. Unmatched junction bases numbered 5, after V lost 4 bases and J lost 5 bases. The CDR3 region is CASSTSGREDTQYF. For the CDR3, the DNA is TGCGCCAGCAGCACTAGCGGGCGGGAAGATACGCAGTATTTT.

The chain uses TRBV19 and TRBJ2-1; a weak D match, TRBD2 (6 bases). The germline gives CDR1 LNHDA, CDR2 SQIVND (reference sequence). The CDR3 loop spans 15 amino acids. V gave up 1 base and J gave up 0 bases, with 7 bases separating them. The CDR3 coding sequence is TGTGCCAGTAGTATAGGGGGGGTCTCCTACAATGAGCAGTTCTTC. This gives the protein CASSIGGVSYNEQFF.

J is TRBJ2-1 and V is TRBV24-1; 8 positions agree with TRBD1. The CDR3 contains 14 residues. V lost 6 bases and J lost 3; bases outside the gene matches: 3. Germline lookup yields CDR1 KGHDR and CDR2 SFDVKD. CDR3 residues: CATSSTGGYNEQFF. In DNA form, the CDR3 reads TGTGCCACCAGTTCTACAGGGGGCTACAATGAGCAGTTCTTC.

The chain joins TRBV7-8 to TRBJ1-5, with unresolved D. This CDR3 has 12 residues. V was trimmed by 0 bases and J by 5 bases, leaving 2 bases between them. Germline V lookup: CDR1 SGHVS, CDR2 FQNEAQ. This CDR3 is CASSLADQPQHF. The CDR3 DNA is TGTGCCAGCAGCTTAGCGGATCAGCCCCAGCATTTT.

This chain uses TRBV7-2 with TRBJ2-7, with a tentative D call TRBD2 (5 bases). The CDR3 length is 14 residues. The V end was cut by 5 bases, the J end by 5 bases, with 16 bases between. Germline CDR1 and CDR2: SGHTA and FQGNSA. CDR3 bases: TGTGCCAGCAGCCTTCGGGGTTTTAAGGACGAGCAGTACTTC. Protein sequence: CASSLRGFKDEQYF.

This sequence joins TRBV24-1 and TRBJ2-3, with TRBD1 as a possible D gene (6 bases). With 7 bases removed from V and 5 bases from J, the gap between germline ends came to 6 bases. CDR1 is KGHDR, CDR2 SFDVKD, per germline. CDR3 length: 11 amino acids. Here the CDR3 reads CATRQGDTQYF. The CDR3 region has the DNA TGTGCCACCAGACAGGGAGATACGCAGTATTTT.

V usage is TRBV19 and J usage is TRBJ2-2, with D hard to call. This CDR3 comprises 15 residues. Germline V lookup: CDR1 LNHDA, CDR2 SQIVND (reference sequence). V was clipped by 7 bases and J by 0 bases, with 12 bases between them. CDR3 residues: CASKLAPPNTGELFF. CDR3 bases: TGTGCCAGTAAATTAGCACCTCCGAACACCGGGGAGCTGTTTTTT.

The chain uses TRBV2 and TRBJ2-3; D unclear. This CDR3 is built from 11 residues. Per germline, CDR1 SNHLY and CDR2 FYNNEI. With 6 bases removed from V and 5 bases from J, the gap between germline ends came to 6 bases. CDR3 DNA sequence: TGTGCCAGCAGCCTACTAGATACGCAGTATTTT. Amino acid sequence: CASSLLDTQYF. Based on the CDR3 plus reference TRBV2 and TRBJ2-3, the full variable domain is EPEVTQTPSHQVTQMGQEVILRCVPISNHLYFYWYRQILGQKVEFLVSFYNNEISEKSEIFDDQFSVERPDGSNFTLKIRSTKLEDSAMYFCASSLLDTQYFGPGTRLTVL.

The CDR3 loop reads CASSELAGASYEQYF. The CDR3 nucleotides are TGCGCCAGCAGTGAGCTAGCGGGAGCGTCCTACGAGCAGTACTTC. The V and J genes are TRBV10-1 and TRBJ2-7; 10 bases align to TRBD2. CDR1 is WNHNN, CDR2 SYGVQD, per germline (reference sequence). This CDR3 is 15 amino acids long. Trimming at V came to 2 bases and at J to 1 base, leaving 2 bases not matched to a gene.

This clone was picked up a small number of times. In nucleotides, the CDR3 is TGTGCCAGCAGCCCACGACTAGCGGCCACAGATACGCAGTATTTT. This gives the protein CASSPRLAATDTQYF. This sequence joins TRBV7-9 and TRBJ2-3, with 9 bases identical to TRBD2. V lost 5 bases, J lost 2 bases, and 5 bases stayed unmatched. In germline, CDR1 is SEHNR, CDR2 FQNEAQ (reference sequence). This CDR3 has 15 residues.

The CDR3 DNA is TGTGCCAGCAGGATGGACAGGGCCCAGTACGAGCAGTACTTC. Protein product: CASRMDRAQYEQYF. This chain links TRBV6-5 with TRBJ2-7, with TRBD1 identical over 8 bases. With V trimmed by 6 bases and J by 4 bases, 8 bases remained unmatched. Germline assignment: CDR1 MNHEY and CDR2 SVGAGI. CDR3 length equals 14 residues.

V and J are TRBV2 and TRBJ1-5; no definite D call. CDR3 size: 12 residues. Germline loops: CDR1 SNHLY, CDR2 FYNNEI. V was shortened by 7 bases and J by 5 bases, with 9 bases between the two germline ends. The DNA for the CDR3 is TGTGCCAGCAACGGCCAGGATCAGCCCCAGCATTTT. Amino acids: CASNGQDQPQHF.

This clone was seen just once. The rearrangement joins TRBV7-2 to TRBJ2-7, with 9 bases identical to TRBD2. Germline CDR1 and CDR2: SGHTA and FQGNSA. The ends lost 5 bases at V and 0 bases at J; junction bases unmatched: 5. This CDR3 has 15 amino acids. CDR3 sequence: CASSQISGSSYEQYF. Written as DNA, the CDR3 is TGTGCCAGCAGCCAGATTAGCGGGAGCTCCTACGAGCAGTACTTC.

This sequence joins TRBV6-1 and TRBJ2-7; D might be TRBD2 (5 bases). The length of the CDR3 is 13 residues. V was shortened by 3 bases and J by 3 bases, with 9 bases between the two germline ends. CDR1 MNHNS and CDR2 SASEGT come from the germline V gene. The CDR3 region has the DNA TGTGCCAGCAGTGATCCCGGGGTCTACGAGCAGTACTTC. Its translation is CASSDPGVYEQYF.

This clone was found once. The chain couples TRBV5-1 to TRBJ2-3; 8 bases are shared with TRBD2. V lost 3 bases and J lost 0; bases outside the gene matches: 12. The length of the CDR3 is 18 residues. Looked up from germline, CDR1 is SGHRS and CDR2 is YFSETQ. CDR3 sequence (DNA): TGCGCCAGCAGCTCTGGTGGAGCGGGAGTGCCTAGCACAGATACGCAGTATTTT. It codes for CASSSGGAGVPSTDTQYF.

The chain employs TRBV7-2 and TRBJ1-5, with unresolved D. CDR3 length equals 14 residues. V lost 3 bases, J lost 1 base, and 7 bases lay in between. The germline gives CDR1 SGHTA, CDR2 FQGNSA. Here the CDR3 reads CASSFFDSNQPQHF. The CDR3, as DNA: TGTGCCAGCAGCTTCTTCGACAGCAATCAGCCCCAGCATTTT.

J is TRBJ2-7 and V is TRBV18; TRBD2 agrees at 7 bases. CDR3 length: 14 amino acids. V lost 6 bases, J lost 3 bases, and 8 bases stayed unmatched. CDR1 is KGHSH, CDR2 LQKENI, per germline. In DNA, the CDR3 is TGTGCCAGCTCCCCGCGCGGGAGTCACTACGAGCAGTACTTC. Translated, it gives CASSPRGSHYEQYF.

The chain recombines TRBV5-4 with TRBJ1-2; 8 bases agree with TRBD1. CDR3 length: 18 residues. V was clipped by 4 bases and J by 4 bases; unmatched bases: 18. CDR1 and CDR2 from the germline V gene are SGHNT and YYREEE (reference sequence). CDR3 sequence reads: CASSDKGQGAQNSYGYTF. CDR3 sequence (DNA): TGTGCCAGCAGCGATAAAGGACAGGGCGCGCAGAATAGCTATGGCTACACCTTC.

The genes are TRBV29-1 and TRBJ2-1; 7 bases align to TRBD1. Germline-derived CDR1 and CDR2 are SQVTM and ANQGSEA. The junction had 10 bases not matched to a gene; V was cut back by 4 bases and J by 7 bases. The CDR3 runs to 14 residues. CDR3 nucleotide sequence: TGCAGCGTTGGGACCGGGACAGTGGGAAATGAGCAGTTCTTC. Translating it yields CSVGTGTVGNEQFF.

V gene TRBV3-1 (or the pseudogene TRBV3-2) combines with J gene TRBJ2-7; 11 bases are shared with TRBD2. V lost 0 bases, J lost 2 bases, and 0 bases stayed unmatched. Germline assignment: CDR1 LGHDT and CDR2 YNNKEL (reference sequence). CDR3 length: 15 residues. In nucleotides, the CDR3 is TGTGCCAGCAGCCAAGAGGGACTAGCGGCCTACGAGCAGTACTTC. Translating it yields CASSQEGLAAYEQYF.